This is a list of T cell receptor beta chains from one sample in a study of blood T cell repertoires in COVID-19. The assay was immunoSEQ multiplex PCR, and TCRdb's table has in-frame clones only and misses some. The table has over 250,000 clones, under 90% seen once. Sequencing used peripheral blood. The receptor set was obtained from a man aged 45 to 65 with acute or convalescent COVID-19. Each CDR3 is given with its conserved first and last residue. A D gene is named only where the DNA matches it firmly. Only some rows state a clone size, as once, few, many or a class for expanded clones.

clone_size j_call d_call v_call cdr3_aa cdr3_nt
. TRBJ2-5 . TRBV29-1 CSATTSSQETQYF TGCAGCGCCACGACATCCTCCCAAGAGACCCAGTACTTC
. TRBJ2-7 . TRBV5-4 CASSLDGYEQYF TGTGCCAGCAGCTTGGACGGCTACGAGCAGTACTTC
once TRBJ2-3 . TRBV4-2 CASSQRTPRTADTQYF TGTGCCAGCAGCCAACGGACTCCCCGCACAGCAGATACGCAGTATTTT
. TRBJ2-7 TRBD1 TRBV9 CASSVGGGRTYEQYF TGTGCCAGCAGCGTAGGAGGGGGCAGGACCTACGAGCAGTACTTC
few TRBJ1-2 TRBD1 TRBV7-9 CASSPTGDGYTF TGTGCCAGCAGCCCCACAGGGGATGGCTACACCTTC
. TRBJ1-5 . TRBV2 CASSESVEDQPQHF TGTGCCAGCAGTGAGAGCGTGGAAGATCAGCCCCAGCATTTT
. TRBJ2-2 TRBD1 TRBV11-2 CASSREGATGELFF TGTGCCAGTTCCCGCGAGGGGGCGACCGGGGAGCTGTTTTTT
. TRBJ2-1 TRBD2 TRBV15 CATGLAGEYNEQFF TGTGCCACCGGACTAGCGGGGGAATACAATGAGCAGTTCTTC
few TRBJ1-1 . TRBV6-5 CASSYSSMNTEAFF TGTGCCAGCAGTTACTCGAGTATGAACACTGAAGCTTTCTTT
few TRBJ2-2 TRBD2 TRBV2 CASNPTSGGNTGELFF TGTGCCAGCAATCCCACTAGCGGGGGTAACACCGGGGAGCTGTTTTTT
. TRBJ2-6 . TRBV5-1 CASSPPRSGANVLTF TGCGCCAGCAGCCCTCCGAGGTCTGGGGCCAACGTCCTGACTTTC
. TRBJ1-2 . TRBV10-3 CAISERGDGYTF TGTGCCATCAGTGAGCGGGGGGACGGCTACACCTTC
few TRBJ1-2 . TRBV12-3/TRBV12-4 CASSPIRGGYTF TGTGCCAGCAGTCCCATCAGGGGCGGCTACACCTTC
. TRBJ1-2 . TRBV5-5 CASSLEVFQGSYGYTF TGTGCCAGCAGCTTGGAAGTCTTCCAGGGTTCCTATGGCTACACCTTC
. TRBJ2-1 . TRBV6-5 CASSYEGVGEQFF TGTGCCAGCAGTTACGAGGGGGTAGGTGAGCAGTTCTTC
once TRBJ1-2 . TRBV11-3 CASSEGPNYGYTF TGTGCCAGCAGCGAGGGCCCTAACTATGGCTACACCTTC
. TRBJ1-2 . TRBV3-1/TRBV3-2 CASSPTQGRGGYTF TGTGCCAGCAGCCCCACTCAGGGGCGAGGTGGCTACACCTTC
. TRBJ2-3 . TRBV5-1 CASSLDSYGDTQYF TGCGCCAGCAGCTTGGATAGCTATGGGGATACGCAGTATTTT
. TRBJ2-1 . TRBV7-4 CASSLESGEQFF TGTGCCAGCAGCTTAGAAAGCGGTGAGCAGTTCTTC
. TRBJ1-2 . TRBV6-5 CASRRREVLNYGYTF TGTGCCAGCAGGCGCAGGGAGGTTCTTAACTATGGCTACACCTTC
. TRBJ2-7 TRBD1 TRBV5-1 CASSWGQISYEQYF TGCGCCAGCAGCTGGGGACAGATCTCCTACGAGCAGTACTTC
. TRBJ1-2 TRBD1 TRBV6-1 CASSEVGQGDGYTF TGTGCCAGCAGTGAAGTCGGACAGGGGGACGGCTACACCTTC
. TRBJ2-5 . TRBV29-1 CSVELEETQYF TGCAGCGTTGAATTGGAGGAGACCCAGTACTTC
. TRBJ2-1 . TRBV21-1 CASSVTGSYNEQFF TGTGCCAGCAGCGTGACAGGGTCCTACAATGAGCAGTTCTTC
. TRBJ1-2 TRBD1 TRBV11-2 CASSLDRGTGEGYTF TGTGCCAGCAGCTTAGATCGGGGGACAGGGGAAGGCTACACCTTC
. TRBJ1-3 . TRBV15 CATSIQPGHSGNTIYF TGTGCCACCAGCATCCAGCCGGGACATTCTGGAAACACCATATATTTT
. TRBJ2-4 TRBD1 TRBV5-4 CASSLGGATGVAKNIQYF TGTGCCAGCAGCTTGGGGGGGGCGACAGGGGTAGCCAAAAACATTCAGTACTTC
. TRBJ1-6 . TRBV6-5 CASSGGAGNSPLHF TGTGCCAGCAGCGGAGGGGCGGGTAATTCACCCCTCCACTTT
. TRBJ2-3 . TRBV13 CASSATGFTDTQYF TGTGCCAGCAGCGCTACGGGGTTTACAGATACGCAGTATTTT
. TRBJ1-5 TRBD1 TRBV30 CAWSHTGGGQPQHF TGTGCCTGGAGTCACACAGGGGGCGGTCAGCCCCAGCATTTT
. TRBJ2-5 TRBD1 TRBV9 CASSAGNRGETQYF TGTGCCAGCAGCGCCGGGAACAGGGGGGAGACCCAGTACTTC
. TRBJ1-1 . TRBV5-5 CASSFTGFSNTEAFF TGTGCCAGCAGCTTTACAGGGTTTTCCAACACTGAAGCTTTCTTT
. TRBJ1-1 . TRBV6-4 CASSVFMNTEAFF TGTGCCAGCAGTGTATTTATGAACACTGAAGCTTTCTTT
. TRBJ1-1 TRBD1 TRBV5-1 CASSATGGFEAFF TGCGCCAGCAGCGCGACAGGGGGTTTTGAAGCTTTCTTT
. TRBJ2-1 . TRBV4-1 CASSQPIGDEQFF TGCGCCAGCAGCCAACCGATAGGGGATGAGCAGTTCTTC
. TRBJ2-3 TRBD1 TRBV20-1 CSASKRTGGTDTQYF TGCAGTGCTAGTAAAAGGACAGGGGGGACAGATACGCAGTATTTT
. TRBJ1-1 . TRBV19 CASSAFGGRGTEAFF TGTGCCAGTAGCGCCTTCGGGGGGCGCGGCACTGAAGCTTTCTTT
. TRBJ2-1 . TRBV12-5 CASGSRGKGGYNEQFF TGTGCTAGTGGGTCACGCGGCAAGGGAGGCTACAATGAGCAGTTCTTC
. TRBJ1-2 . TRBV9 CASSVGQTYGYTF TGTGCCAGCAGCGTAGGACAGACCTATGGCTACACCTTC
. TRBJ1-4 TRBD1 TRBV24-1 CAPRRSRGTVNEKLFF TGTGCCCCCCGGAGGTCCCGAGGGACAGTAAATGAAAAACTGTTTTTT
once TRBJ2-6 . TRBV29-1 CSVQAAGANVLTF TGCAGCGTGCAGGCTGCTGGGGCCAACGTCCTGACTTTC
. TRBJ2-7 . TRBV12-3/TRBV12-4 CASSLTGGYEQYF TGTGCCAGCAGCCTGACAGGTGGCTACGAGCAGTACTTC
. TRBJ1-5 . TRBV29-1 CSVEGGGNQPQHF TGCAGCGTTGAAGGGGGAGGCAATCAGCCCCAGCATTTT
. TRBJ1-2 TRBD1 TRBV7-6 CASSDRGRGYTF TGTGCCAGCAGCGACAGGGGTCGGGGCTACACCTTC
once TRBJ2-3 . TRBV3-1/TRBV3-2 CASSHLVRVGSTDTQYF TGTGCCAGCAGCCATCTCGTGCGGGTTGGGAGCACAGATACGCAGTATTTT